Below, 30 T cell receptor beta chains from the same sample are listed, as sequenced in a study of graft-versus-host responses after intestinal transplantation. Their antigens are not known. Using immunoSEQ multiplex PCR, the repertoire was profiled, and TCRdb retains in-frame clones only, with some absent. Found here are 130,000 or so clones, about nine tenths of them singletons; the top ten hold around 0.19%. Sequenced material: unstimulated CD4+ T cells sorted from spleen or lymph node cells, taken before intestinal transplant. These receptors originate from a human donor who received an intestinal transplant.

The chain has TRBV14 and TRBJ2-7; 11 positions match TRBD2. V trimming: 3 bases; J trimming: 6 bases; junction bases outside the gene matches: 7. The CDR3 runs 15 residues. Germline V gives CDR1 SGHDN, CDR2 FVKESK. CDR3 sequence: CASSHLSGRAAEQYF. The DNA for the CDR3 is TGTGCCAGCAGCCACCTTAGCGGGAGGGCTGCCGAGCAGTACTTC.

The rearrangement links TRBV2 to TRBJ2-7; D is possibly TRBD2 (6 bases). Trimming stripped 3 bases from V and 2 bases from J, with 11 bases between. Germline V gene lookup returns CDR1 SNHLY and CDR2 FYNNEI. The CDR3 loop spans 14 amino acids. The CDR3 region has the DNA TGTGCCAGCAGTGAGTCGGGACTCCCCTACGAGCAGTACTTC. Its translation is CASSESGLPYEQYF.

To note about this clone: Other DNA variants within this sample encode the same CDR3. This chain joins TRBV5-1 and TRBJ2-1, with 8 bases aligning to TRBD2. Losses at the gene ends were 0 bases for V and 10 bases for J; bases not matched to a gene: 3. From germline, CDR1 is SGHRS and CDR2 YFSETQ. This CDR3 is 13 amino acids long. The CDR3: CASSLVLAGEQFF. Here the CDR3 DNA reads TGCGCCAGCAGCTTGGTTTTAGCGGGAGAGCAGTTCTTC.

The table lists this clone with a count of one. The chain is built from TRBV29-1 and TRBJ2-7; 7 positions agree with TRBD1. V lost 6 bases, J lost 3 bases, and 11 bases stayed unmatched. The germline CDR1 and CDR2 sequences are SQVTM and ANQGSEA. The CDR3 has 14 amino acids. CDR3 loop: CSVLVGGPLYEQYF. The CDR3 DNA reads as TGCAGCGTGTTGGTAGGGGGCCCTCTCTACGAGCAGTACTTC.

The J gene is TRBJ2-7, the V gene TRBV11-2; D not certain. The CDR3 is 13 amino acids. Germline V gives CDR1 SGHAT, CDR2 FQNNGV. The germline V and J ends were trimmed by 8 bases and 3 bases, with 14 bases remaining between them. In DNA, the CDR3 is TGTGCCAGCGGCCCGGGCCCTATCTACGAGCAGTACTTC. Amino acid sequence: CASGPGPIYEQYF.

The rearrangement uses TRBV4-2 and TRBJ2-2; maybe TRBD2 (5 bases). Per germline, CDR1 LGHNA and CDR2 YNFKEQ. The CDR3 runs to 16 residues. Deletions cut 4 bases from V and 3 bases from J, with 15 bases between. The CDR3 loop is CASSPYLGGYTGELFF. DNA of the CDR3: TGTGCCAGCAGCCCGTACCTGGGCGGGTACACCGGGGAGCTGTTTTTT.

The chain carries TRBV5-4 and TRBJ2-1, with D perhaps TRBD2 (5 bases). CDR1 is SGHNT, CDR2 YYREEE, per germline (reference sequence). With 0 bases removed from V and 15 bases from J, the gap between germline ends came to 13 bases. The CDR3 covers 12 residues. The CDR3: CASSLELGGRFF. The CDR3 DNA reads as TGTGCCAGCAGCTTGGAACTTGGAGGACGGTTCTTC.

V is TRBV15 and J is TRBJ1-2; D possibly corresponds to TRBD1 (5 bases). In germline, CDR1 is LNHNV, CDR2 YYDKDF (reference sequence). The CDR3 extends over 14 amino acids. With 0 bases removed from V and 5 bases from J, the gap between germline ends came to 10 bases. CDR3: CATSREAGTYGYTF. CDR3 DNA: TGTGCCACCAGCAGAGAAGCAGGGACTTATGGCTACACCTTC.

This chain uses TRBV5-6 with TRBJ2-5, with a tentative D call TRBD2 (6 bases). The CDR3 covers 14 residues. Trimming removed 4 bases from V and 11 bases from J, with 21 bases in between. CDR1 is SGHDT, CDR2 YYEEEE, per germline. The CDR3 spells CASSRRGMPGEQYF. In DNA, the CDR3 is TGTGCCAGCAGCCGAAGGGGCATGCCGGGGGAGCAGTACTTC.

A few counts support this clone. This chain links TRBV18 with TRBJ1-1; 11 positions match TRBD1. V trimming: 4 bases; J trimming: 1 base; junction bases outside the gene matches: 2. Germline assignment: CDR1 KGHSH and CDR2 LQKENI. The CDR3 contains 15 residues. The CDR3 nucleotides read TGTGCCAGCTCACTGGGACAGGGGGGGAACACTGAAGCTTTCTTT. Translating gives CASSLGQGGNTEAFF.

The genes are TRBV19 and TRBJ1-4; D ambiguous. CDR3 length equals 14 residues. The V and J ends lost 9 bases and 0 bases respectively, with 11 bases between them. Germline assignment: CDR1 LNHDA and CDR2 SQIVND (reference sequence). The DNA for the CDR3 is TGTGCCAGCTCATCGGGTACAACTAATGAAAAACTGTTTTTT. Its protein product is CASSSGTTNEKLFF. Looking up the rest from reference TRBV19 and TRBJ1-4 gives the full variable domain: DGGITQSPKYLFRKEGQNVTLSCEQNLNHDAMYWYRQDPGQGLRLIYYSQIVNDFQKGDIAEGYSVSREKKESFPLTVTSAQKNPTAFYLCASSSGTTNEKLFFGSGTQLSVL.

J is TRBJ2-1 and V is TRBV29-1; TRBD2 might be the D (5 bases). Trimming took off 6 bases at V and 9 bases at J, with 12 bases between the two ends. The CDR3 spans 11 residues. Germline CDR1 is SQVTM and CDR2 is ANQGSEA. The CDR3 is CSVRTGGEQFF. DNA of the CDR3: TGCAGCGTCCGGACTGGAGGTGAGCAGTTCTTC.

The gene calls are TRBV27 and TRBJ2-7; 8 nucleotides agree with TRBD1. V gave up 1 base and J gave up 0 bases; unmatched junction bases: 5. Germline lookup yields CDR1 MNHEY and CDR2 SMNVEV (reference sequence). The CDR3 consists of 16 residues. The DNA for the CDR3 is TGTGCCAGCAGTTTATATCGGACAGGGTCCTCCTACGAGCAGTACTTC. Encoded protein: CASSLYRTGSSYEQYF.

The V call is TRBV7-9, the J call TRBJ1-5, with 7 bases identical to TRBD1. This CDR3 region has 16 residues. Germline V gene lookup returns CDR1 SEHNR and CDR2 FQNEAQ (reference sequence). Losses at the gene ends were 4 bases for V and 3 bases for J; bases not matched to a gene: 9. The CDR3 sequence is CASSSTTGTDNQPQHF. CDR3 in DNA: TGTGCCAGCAGCTCCACTACCGGGACAGACAATCAGCCCCAGCATTTT.

This chain uses TRBV6-1 with TRBJ2-7, with D unclear. The CDR3 sequence is 11 residues long. The V gene's germline CDR1 is MNHNS and CDR2 SASEGT. Deletions cut 7 bases from V and 3 bases from J, with 7 bases between. CDR3 nucleotides: TGTGCCAGCATCATGAACTACGAGCAGTACTTC. Amino acids: CASIMNYEQYF.

The gene calls are TRBV7-2 and TRBJ2-3, with 12 bases matching TRBD2. CDR1 and CDR2 (germline): SGHTA, FQGNSA. V lost 5 bases and J lost 0; bases outside the gene matches: 12. This CDR3 comprises 19 residues. The DNA for the CDR3 is TGTGCCAGCAGCCGGACTAGCGGGACGCCCCCGAAAAGCACAGATACGCAGTATTTT. Translated, it gives CASSRTSGTPPKSTDTQYF. Full variable domain (missing parts from reference TRBV7-2 and TRBJ2-3): GAGVSQSPSNKVTEKGKDVELRCDPISGHTALYWYRQSLGQGLEFLIYFQGNSAPDKSGLPSDRFSAERTGGSVSTLTIQRTQQEDSAVYLCASSRTSGTPPKSTDTQYFGPGTRLTVL.

About this clone: The same CDR3 arises from other DNA sequences in this sample as well. V is TRBV5-1 and J is TRBJ2-7; D might be TRBD1 (5 bases). CDR1 SGHRS and CDR2 YFSETQ come from the germline V gene. Trimming removed 0 bases at V and 2 bases at J, with 9 bases between. The CDR3 extends over 14 amino acids. The CDR3: CASSLGTPPYEQYF. The CDR3 region has the DNA TGCGCCAGCAGCTTGGGGACACCGCCCTACGAGCAGTACTTC.

This chain links TRBV10-3 with TRBJ1-5, with a possible D match to TRBD1 (5 bases). Germline loops: CDR1 ENHRY, CDR2 SYGVKD. The CDR3 totals 12 residues. V was shortened by 8 bases and J by 1 base, with 6 bases between the two germline ends. The CDR3 sequence is CAIRDSNQPQHF. Here the CDR3 DNA reads TGTGCCATCCGGGACAGCAATCAGCCCCAGCATTTT.

The chain is built from TRBV28 and TRBJ2-5, with D possibly matching TRBD1 (6 bases). Germline loops: CDR1 MDHEN, CDR2 SYDVKM. Trimming pared 5 bases from V and 4 bases from J, leaving 17 bases between. CDR3 length: 15 residues. The CDR3 nucleotides read TGTGCCAGCAGTCCTTATAGACAGGTGTCAGAGACCCAGTACTTC. Translating gives CASSPYRQVSETQYF. Based on the CDR3 plus reference TRBV28 and TRBJ2-5, the full variable domain is DVKVTQSSRYLVKRTGEKVFLECVQDMDHENMFWYRQDPGLGLRLIYFSYDVKMKEKGDIPEGYSVSREKKERFSLILESASTNQTSMYLCASSPYRQVSETQYFGPGTRLLVL.

The chain combines TRBV7-3 with TRBJ2-5, with 13 bases fitting TRBD2. CDR3 size: 16 residues. Trimming removed 5 bases from V and 5 bases from J; junction bases left unmatched: 8. Germline CDR1 SGHTA, CDR2 FQGTGA. This chain's CDR3 is CASSPTSGRAGETQYF. CDR3 nucleotide sequence: TGTGCCAGCAGCCCTACTAGCGGGAGGGCCGGGGAGACCCAGTACTTC.

CDR3 sequence reads: CASSFVASNYEQYF. The CDR3 region has the DNA TGTGCCAGCAGTTTTGTAGCTAGTAACTACGAGCAGTACTTC. This sequence joins TRBV6-5 and TRBJ2-7; D gene ambiguous. CDR1 is MNHEY and CDR2 is SVGAGI in the germline V gene. V lost 4 bases and J 3 bases, leaving 13 bases between the germline ends. This CDR3 has 14 amino acids.

The chain carries TRBV5-1 and TRBJ1-6; TRBD1 might be the D (6 bases). There are 16 residues in the CDR3. Germline V lookup: CDR1 SGHRS, CDR2 YFSETQ. Trimming shortened V by 4 bases and J by 4 bases, and 15 bases separated the two germline ends. CDR3: CASSPGTQHYNSPLHF. The DNA for the CDR3 is TGCGCCAGCAGCCCCGGGACACAACATTATAATTCACCCCTCCACTTT. The full variable domain, its missing parts supplied by reference TRBV5-1 and TRBJ1-6, is KAGVTQTPRYLIKTRGQQVTLSCSPISGHRSVSWYQQTPGQGLQFLFEYFSETQRNKGNFPGRFSGRQFSNSRSEMNVSTLELGDSALYLCASSPGTQHYNSPLHFGNGTRLTVT.

The rearrangement uses TRBV6-4 and TRBJ2-1; D is undetermined. CDR1 and CDR2 (germline): MRHNA, SNTAGT. The CDR3 contains 14 residues. Trimming stripped 3 bases from V and 4 bases from J, with 10 bases between. The CDR3 nucleotides read TGTGCCAGCAGTGAAACCGGACCATACAATGAGCAGTTCTTC. Protein: CASSETGPYNEQFF.

The chain links TRBV7-2 to TRBJ1-1, with TRBD1 matching 7 bases. The CDR3 sequence is 14 residues long. Germline assignment: CDR1 SGHTA and CDR2 FQGNSA. Trimming cost V 3 bases and J 5 bases; bases outside gene matches: 6. DNA for the CDR3: TGTGCCAGCAGCTTCCGACAGGGATGGACTGAAGCTTTCTTT. As protein: CASSFRQGWTEAFF.

This chain uses TRBV5-1 with TRBJ1-2; D gene unclear. V lost 0 bases, J lost 1 base, and 13 bases lay in between. Germline V CDR1 and CDR2: SGHRS, YFSETQ. This CDR3 has 16 amino acids. In DNA form, the CDR3 reads TGCGCCAGCAGCTTGGCTTACGGGGATCGTAACTATGGCTACACCTTC. It translates to CASSLAYGDRNYGYTF. Full variable domain (missing parts from reference TRBV5-1 and TRBJ1-2): KAGVTQTPRYLIKTRGQQVTLSCSPISGHRSVSWYQQTPGQGLQFLFEYFSETQRNKGNFPGRFSGRQFSNSRSEMNVSTLELGDSALYLCASSLAYGDRNYGYTFGSGTRLTVV.

This chain links TRBV25-1 with TRBJ2-3; tentatively, D is TRBD1 (5 bases). Trimming cost V 1 base and J 1 base, with 6 bases left between them. The CDR3 length is 14 residues. In germline, CDR1 is MGHDK, CDR2 SYGVNS. The CDR3 reads CASSESRGTDTQYF. CDR3 bases: TGTGCCAGCAGTGAATCCAGGGGCACAGATACGCAGTATTTT.

V usage is TRBV19 and J usage is TRBJ1-5, with D possibly TRBD1 on 5 matching bases. Trimming shortened V by 3 bases and J by 7 bases, and 16 bases separated the two germline ends. CDR3 size: 15 residues. Germline-derived CDR1 and CDR2 are LNHDA and SQIVND (reference sequence). CDR3 nucleotide sequence: TGTGCCAGTAGTATCAATGTGGGGGGTTGGCAGCCCCAGCATTTT. It translates to CASSINVGGWQPQHF.

The V call is TRBV18, the J call TRBJ1-4, with D unclear. The CDR3 covers 13 residues. Per the germline V gene, CDR1 is KGHSH and CDR2 is LQKENI. Trimming took 4 bases from V and 6 from J, leaving 9 bases between them. The CDR3 is CASSRKGYEKLFF. The CDR3 nucleotides are TGTGCCAGCTCACGAAAGGGTTATGAAAAACTGTTTTTT.

The chain employs TRBV9 and TRBJ2-7; a possible D gene is TRBD1 (6 bases). Trimming left V 4 bases short and J 3 bases short, with 14 bases between. CDR1 is SGDLS, CDR2 YYNGEE, per germline. The CDR3 sequence is 14 residues long. CDR3 amino acids: CASSPLGQSYEQYF. The CDR3 DNA reads as TGTGCCAGCAGCCCGCTAGGACAGAGCTACGAGCAGTACTTC. The full variable domain, its missing parts supplied by reference TRBV9 and TRBJ2-7, is DSGVTQTPKHLITATGQRVTLRCSPRSGDLSVYWYQQSLDQGLQFLIQYYNGEERAKGNILERFSAQQFPDLHSELNLSSLELGDSALYFCASSPLGQSYEQYFGPGTRLTVT.

The chain has TRBV7-2 and TRBJ2-7, with unresolved D. V was clipped by 4 bases and J by 6 bases, with 19 bases between them. CDR3 length: 15 residues. Germline CDR1 and CDR2: SGHTA and FQGNSA. This chain's CDR3 is CASSSRARKVTEQYF. In nucleotides, the CDR3 is TGTGCCAGCAGCTCACGGGCCAGGAAGGTGACCGAGCAGTACTTC.